These T cell receptor beta chains were read from a single sample in a study of blood T cell repertoires in COVID-19. This table comes from immunoSEQ multiplex PCR, and its TCRdb copy is limited to in-frame clones, with some not included. The sample records nearly 110,000 clones, under 90% being singletons. The sequencing input was peripheral blood. These TCRs come from a woman aged 55-69 years with acute or convalescent COVID-19. CDR3s leave out the opening cysteine and the closing phenylalanine or tryptophan. Size tells how often a clone was seen (once, few, many) or the class of an expanded clone, and some rows leave it out.

clone_size | cdr3_length | v_call | cdr3_aa
- | 13 | TRBV19 | ASSVGQGPNYGYT
- | 9 | TRBV6-1 | ASSELQAQF
- | 13 | TRBV6-5 | ASSYRTDSNQPQH
- | 12 | TRBV18 | ASSPEHGGPEQY
- | 11 | TRBV19 | ASRRDRGNTIY
- | 14 | TRBV15 | ATSRERSTGGDEQF
- | 10 | TRBV7-6 | ASTRGWDEAF
- | 16 | TRBV3-1/TRBV3-2 | ASSQEFPGQGISYEQY
- | 13 | TRBV28 | ASSLTSGSRNEQY
- | 11 | TRBV5-1 | ASSTQGDGELF
- | 12 | TRBV6-5 | ASRPTGVTTEAF
- | 14 | TRBV18 | ASSPLGQGVGNTIY
- | 15 | TRBV6-1 | ASSGGLAGGPIDEQY
- | 14 | TRBV5-1 | ASRPSGGTYNSPLH
- | 15 | TRBV4-2 | ASSQVQGRPLNQPQH
- | 12 | TRBV6-5 | ASSYLTDRGGYT
- | 13 | TRBV2 | ASSLLAGYNNEQF
- | 15 | TRBV27 | ASSSGQGSISGNTIY
- | 14 | TRBV7-9 | ASSLARQGFREKLF
- | 9 | TRBV6-5 | ASSSRSLAF
- | 12 | TRBV3-1/TRBV3-2 | ASSQGTGYTEAF
once | 12 | TRBV5-1 | ASSGGGAGTEAF
- | 13 | TRBV7-9 | ASSTTHSGDNEQF
- | 12 | TRBV12-5 | ASGLTRRGETQY
few | 14 | TRBV10-2 | ASSESPPRTYNEQF
few | 14 | TRBV18 | ASSASGTGGNQPQH